A selection of T cell receptor beta chains follows, all from one sample in a study of T cells after yellow fever vaccination. From the 5' RACE reads, TCRdb called clonotypes with MiXCR, one entry per CDR3 protein. The top ten clones hold 15% of a sample with 500,000 to 650,000 distinct CDR3 sequences, about 12% of them seen once. The sequencing here drew on PBMCs, taken on the day of the yellow fever booster vaccination. All receptors come from a man aged 25 to 40 who received the YFV17D yellow fever vaccine. CDR3s include the opening cysteine and the closing phenylalanine or tryptophan. Each record gives: V gene, D gene, J gene, clone size, CDR3 length, CDR3 protein, CDR3 DNA. A D gene is named only where the DNA matches it firmly. Clone size is shown for a subset of rows, as once, few, many or a class of expanded clone.

v_gene: TRBV6-1; d_gene: .; j_gene: TRBJ1-1; abundance: .; len: 14; CDR3aa: CATTLREVDTEAFF; CDR3nt: TGTGCCACAACGTTAAGAGAAGTGGACACTGAAGCTTTCTTT
v_gene: TRBV6-1; d_gene: TRBD2; j_gene: TRBJ2-7; abundance: .; len: 16; CDR3aa: CASSKPTSGRTHEQYF; CDR3nt: TGTGCCAGCAGTAAGCCGACTAGCGGGAGGACCCACGAGCAGTACTTC
v_gene: TRBV9; d_gene: .; j_gene: TRBJ1-1; abundance: few; len: 14; CDR3aa: CASSVGTVNTEAFF; CDR3nt: TGTGCCAGCAGCGTCGGGACGGTGAACACTGAAGCTTTCTTT
v_gene: TRBV7-3; d_gene: .; j_gene: TRBJ1-5; abundance: few; len: 18; CDR3aa: CASSRPAFRTGLNQPQHF; CDR3nt: TGTGCCAGCAGCAGACCCGCATTCCGGACCGGTCTTAATCAGCCCCAGCATTTT
v_gene: TRBV24-1; d_gene: TRBD1; j_gene: TRBJ2-5; abundance: .; len: 14; CDR3aa: CATSETTGPGPQYF; CDR3nt: TGTGCCACCAGTGAAACGACAGGGCCAGGGCCCCAGTACTTC
v_gene: TRBV20-1; d_gene: .; j_gene: TRBJ2-7; abundance: .; len: 12; CDR3aa: CSARPSAYEQYF; CDR3nt: TGCAGTGCTAGGCCCAGCGCCTACGAGCAGTACTTC
v_gene: TRBV5-4; d_gene: .; j_gene: TRBJ2-1; abundance: .; len: 16; CDR3aa: CASSIYSSHNFNEQFF; CDR3nt: TGTGCCAGCAGCATCTATTCTAGCCACAATTTCAATGAGCAGTTCTTC
v_gene: TRBV20-1; d_gene: .; j_gene: TRBJ2-7; abundance: many; len: 15; CDR3aa: CSARDPRRNSYEQYF; CDR3nt: TGCAGTGCTAGAGATCCGCGACGGAACTCCTACGAGCAGTACTTC
v_gene: TRBV5-1; d_gene: .; j_gene: TRBJ2-7; abundance: .; len: 14; CDR3aa: CASSFGQESYEQYF; CDR3nt: TGCGCCAGCAGCTTCGGACAAGAGTCCTACGAGCAGTACTTC
v_gene: TRBV20-1; d_gene: TRBD2; j_gene: TRBJ2-5; abundance: few; len: 15; CDR3aa: CSARGLAGDVETQYF; CDR3nt: TGCAGTGCTAGGGGGCTAGCGGGAGACGTAGAGACCCAGTACTTC
v_gene: TRBV7-9; d_gene: .; j_gene: TRBJ1-5; abundance: .; len: 14; CDR3aa: CASSLNWSNQPQHF; CDR3nt: TGTGCCAGCAGCTTAAACTGGAGCAATCAGCCCCAGCATTTT
v_gene: TRBV12-2; d_gene: .; j_gene: TRBJ1-5; abundance: .; len: 16; CDR3aa: CASRSIMGTANQPQHF; CDR3nt: TGTGCAAGTCGCTCAATAATGGGGACTGCAAATCAGCCCCAGCATTTT
v_gene: TRBV7-2; d_gene: .; j_gene: TRBJ2-2; abundance: few; len: 16; CDR3aa: CASSLTAGRNTGELFF; CDR3nt: TGTGCCAGCAGCTTAACGGCGGGACGGAACACCGGGGAGCTGTTTTTT
v_gene: TRBV18; d_gene: .; j_gene: TRBJ2-1; abundance: few; len: 13; CDR3aa: CASSPPVSDEQFF; CDR3nt: TGTGCCAGCTCACCACCCGTTAGCGATGAGCAGTTCTTC
v_gene: TRBV7-9; d_gene: .; j_gene: TRBJ2-2; abundance: .; len: 17; CDR3aa: CASSPLLWGPNTGELFF; CDR3nt: TGTGCCAGCAGCCCACTTCTTTGGGGCCCGAACACCGGGGAGCTGTTTTTT